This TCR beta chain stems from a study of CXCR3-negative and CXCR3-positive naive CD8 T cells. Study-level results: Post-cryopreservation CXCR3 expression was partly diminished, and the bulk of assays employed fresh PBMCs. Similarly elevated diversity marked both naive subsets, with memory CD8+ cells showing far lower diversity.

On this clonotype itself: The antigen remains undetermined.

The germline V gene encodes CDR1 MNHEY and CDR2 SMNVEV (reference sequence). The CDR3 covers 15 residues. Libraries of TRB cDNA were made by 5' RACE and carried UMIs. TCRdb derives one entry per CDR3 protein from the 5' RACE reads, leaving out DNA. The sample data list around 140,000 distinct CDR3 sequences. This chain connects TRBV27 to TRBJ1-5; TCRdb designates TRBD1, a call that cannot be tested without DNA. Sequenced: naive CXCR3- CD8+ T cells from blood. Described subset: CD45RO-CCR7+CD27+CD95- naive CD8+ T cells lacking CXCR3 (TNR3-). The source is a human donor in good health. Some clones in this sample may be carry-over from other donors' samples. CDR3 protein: CASSDVLGGGQPQHF.